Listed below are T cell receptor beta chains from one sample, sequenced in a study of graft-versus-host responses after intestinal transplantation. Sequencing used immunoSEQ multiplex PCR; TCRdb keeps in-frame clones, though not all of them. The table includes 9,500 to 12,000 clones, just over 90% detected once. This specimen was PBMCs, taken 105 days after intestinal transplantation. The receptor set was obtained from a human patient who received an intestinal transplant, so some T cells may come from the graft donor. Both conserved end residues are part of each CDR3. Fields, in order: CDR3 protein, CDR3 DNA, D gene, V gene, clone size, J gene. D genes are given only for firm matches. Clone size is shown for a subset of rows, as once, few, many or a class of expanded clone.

CASSYGRGYNEQFF | TGTGCCAGCAGTTATGGGAGGGGATACAATGAGCAGTTCTTC | TRBD2 | TRBV6-5 | - | TRBJ2-1
CASSSGAEAFF | TGTGCCAGCAGTTCCGGGGCTGAAGCTTTCTTT | - | TRBV6-5 | - | TRBJ1-1
CASSQGQAGNTEAFF | TGTGCCAGCAGTCAAGGACAGGCTGGGAACACTGAAGCTTTCTTT | TRBD1 | TRBV6-5 | once | TRBJ1-1
CASALNLPYQETQYF | TGTGCCAGCGCCCTGAACCTACCGTACCAAGAGACCCAGTACTTC | - | TRBV27 | - | TRBJ2-5
CASSQAMDAPDIQYF | TGCGCCAGCAGCCAAGCTATGGACGCCCCGGACATTCAGTACTTC | - | TRBV4-1 | - | TRBJ2-4
CASSLGTSGDTQYF | TGCGCCAGCAGCTTGGGGACTAGCGGAGATACGCAGTATTTT | TRBD2 | TRBV5-1 | - | TRBJ2-3
CASSLDGGGAFYEQFF | TGTGCCAGCAGCTTAGATGGCGGGGGGGCTTTCTATGAGCAGTTCTTC | TRBD2 | TRBV7-6 | - | TRBJ2-1
CASSSGLENTDTQYF | TGTGCCAGCAGCTCAGGACTAGAAAACACAGATACGCAGTATTTT | TRBD2 | TRBV7-3 | - | TRBJ2-3
CASSLVLGYEQFF | TGTGCCAGCAGTTTAGTGCTGGGGTATGAGCAGTTCTTC | - | TRBV28 | - | TRBJ2-1
CASSLMKVARGGQPQHF | TGTGCCAGCAGCTTAATGAAAGTCGCCAGGGGAGGTCAGCCCCAGCATTTT | - | TRBV5-6 | - | TRBJ1-5
CASGEDAVF | TGTGCCAGCGGCGAAGACGCAGTATTT | - | TRBV2 | - | TRBJ2-3
CASSQGPILAGANVLTF | TGCGCCAGCAGCCAAGGACCCATTCTTGCTGGGGCCAACGTCCTGACTTTC | - | TRBV4-1 | - | TRBJ2-6
CASSQEEAAESYEQYF | TGCGCCAGCAGCCAAGAGGAAGCGGCTGAGTCCTACGAGCAGTACTTC | - | TRBV4-1 | - | TRBJ2-7
CASSDGAPAEQYF | TGCGCCAGCAGTGACGGGGCGCCGGCCGAGCAGTACTTC | - | TRBV10-1 | few | TRBJ2-7
CASRGTGSGQETQYF | TGTGCCAGCAGGGGAACAGGGTCGGGACAAGAGACCCAGTACTTC | - | TRBV28 | - | TRBJ2-5
CASSQAGGPYEQYF | TGCGCCAGCAGCCAAGCGGGGGGTCCGTACGAGCAGTACTTC | TRBD2 | TRBV4-1 | once | TRBJ2-7
CASSLALLAAYNEQFF | TGCGCCAGCAGCTTGGCCCTACTAGCGGCCTACAATGAGCAGTTCTTC | TRBD2 | TRBV5-1 | - | TRBJ2-1
CASRTGGFSNQPQHF | TGTGCCAGCAGGACGGGGGGGTTTAGCAATCAGCCCCAGCATTTT | - | TRBV2 | - | TRBJ1-5
CASSGGYIDTQYF | TGTGCCAGCAGTGGTGGGTACATAGATACGCAGTATTTT | - | TRBV25-1 | - | TRBJ2-3
CASSRPTSGTADTQYF | TGCGCCAGCAGCCGACCGACTAGCGGGACGGCAGATACGCAGTATTTT | TRBD2 | TRBV4-1 | - | TRBJ2-3
CASSAFYDLQETQYF | TGCGCCAGCAGTGCGTTTTACGACCTCCAAGAGACCCAGTACTTC | - | TRBV10-1 | - | TRBJ2-5
CASSQDLGNLGDEQYF | TGCGCCAGCAGCCAAGATCTAGGCAACCTTGGGGACGAGCAGTACTTC | - | TRBV4-1 | - | TRBJ2-7
CASSLGEGLAVSNEQFF | TGTGCCAGCAGCTTGGGGGAGGGACTAGCGGTCTCCAATGAGCAGTTCTTC | TRBD2 | TRBV5-4 | - | TRBJ2-1
CASSLNAGDTQYF | TGTGCCAGCAGCCTAAACGCCGGGGATACGCAGTATTTT | - | TRBV7-9 | once | TRBJ2-3
CASSMGQGNEQFF | TGTGCCAGTAGTATGGGACAGGGCAATGAGCAGTTCTTC | TRBD1 | TRBV19 | - | TRBJ2-1
CASSLTANTEAFF | TGTGCCAGCAGCTTGACGGCGAACACTGAAGCTTTCTTT | - | TRBV5-5 | - | TRBJ1-1
CASSLVGLELGLEQYF | TGTGCCAGCAGCTTAGTTGGTTTAGAGTTAGGGCTCGAGCAGTACTTC | - | TRBV7-9 | - | TRBJ2-7
CASSLEGLAGGATDTQYF | TGTGCCAGCAGCTTAGAGGGACTAGCGGGAGGTGCCACAGATACGCAGTATTTT | TRBD2 | TRBV11-2 | - | TRBJ2-3
CASRQLALNEQFF | TGTGCCAGCAGACAATTAGCGCTGAATGAGCAGTTCTTC | - | TRBV11-2 | - | TRBJ2-1
CASSVEAGNFLTF | TGTGCCAGCAGCGTAGAGGCAGGGAATTTCCTGACTTTC | - | TRBV9 | - | TRBJ2-6
CSVLDMNTGELFF | TGCAGCGTCCTGGACATGAACACCGGGGAGCTGTTTTTT | - | TRBV29-1 | - | TRBJ2-2
CASSERGNTEAFF | TGTGCCAGCAGTGAAAGGGGGAACACTGAAGCTTTCTTT | - | TRBV6-1 | once | TRBJ1-1
CASSFTDSDYTF | TGTGCCAGCAGCTTCACGGACAGCGACTACACCTTC | - | TRBV7-9 | - | TRBJ1-2
CAWSVSSLEQYF | TGTGCCTGGAGTGTGTCGTCCCTCGAGCAGTACTTC | - | TRBV30 | - | TRBJ2-7
CASGSSTGTEPQHF | TGTGCCAGCGGATCTTCGACAGGAACAGAGCCCCAGCATTTT | - | TRBV2 | - | TRBJ1-5
CASSVAGTGGETQYF | TGTGCCAGCAGCGTAGCCGGGACAGGGGGAGAGACCCAGTACTTC | TRBD1 | TRBV9 | - | TRBJ2-5
CASSPLGANVLTF | TGCGCCAGCAGCCCTTTGGGGGCCAACGTCCTGACTTTC | - | TRBV5-1 | few | TRBJ2-6
CASSRGTGNYEQYF | TGTGCCAGCAGTCGCGGGACAGGGAACTACGAGCAGTACTTC | TRBD1 | TRBV6-5 | - | TRBJ2-7
CASSQVMEGPGETQYF | TGCGCCAGCAGCCAAGTAATGGAAGGGCCAGGAGAGACCCAGTACTTC | - | TRBV4-1 | - | TRBJ2-5
CASSGLAGGPRANEQYF | TGTGCCAGCAGTGGACTAGCGGGAGGCCCGAGGGCCAACGAGCAGTACTTC | TRBD2 | TRBV27 | - | TRBJ2-7
CASSPDNTGELFF | TGTGCCAGCAGCCCCGATAACACCGGGGAGCTGTTTTTT | - | TRBV4-2 | - | TRBJ2-2
CASSLRQGTLTDTQYF | TGTGCCAGCAGTTTAAGACAGGGGACCCTCACAGATACGCAGTATTTT | TRBD1 | TRBV28 | - | TRBJ2-3
CASSYGAGNEKLFF | TGTGCCAGCAGTTACGGGGCAGGGAATGAAAAACTGTTTTTT | - | TRBV6-5 | - | TRBJ1-4
CAWTSGVEETQYF | TGTGCCTGGACCAGCGGGGTAGAGGAGACCCAGTACTTC | TRBD2 | TRBV30 | - | TRBJ2-5
CASSRGTSGGARETQYF | TGTGCCAGCTCCCGCGGGACTAGCGGGGGGGCCAGAGAGACCCAGTACTTC | TRBD2 | TRBV18 | - | TRBJ2-5
CASSQIVGLYEQYF | TGCGCCAGCAGCCAAATAGTCGGCCTCTACGAGCAGTACTTC | - | TRBV4-1 | - | TRBJ2-7
CASSFPPDGQFYGYTF | TGCGCCAGCAGCTTCCCCCCCGACGGGCAGTTCTATGGCTACACCTTC | - | TRBV5-1 | - | TRBJ1-2
CASSTTGTGIYGYTF | TGTGCCAGCAGCACCACCGGGACAGGGATCTATGGCTACACCTTC | TRBD1 | TRBV27 | - | TRBJ1-2